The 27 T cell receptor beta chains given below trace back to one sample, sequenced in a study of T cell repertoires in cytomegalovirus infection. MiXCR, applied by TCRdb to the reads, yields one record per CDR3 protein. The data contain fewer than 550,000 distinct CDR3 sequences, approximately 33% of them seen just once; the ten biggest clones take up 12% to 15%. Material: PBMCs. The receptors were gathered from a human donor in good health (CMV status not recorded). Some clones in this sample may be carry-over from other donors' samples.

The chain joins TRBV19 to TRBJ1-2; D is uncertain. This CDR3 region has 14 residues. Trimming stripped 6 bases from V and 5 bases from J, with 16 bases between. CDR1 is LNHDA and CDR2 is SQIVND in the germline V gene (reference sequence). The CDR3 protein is CASSQQSGVYGYTF. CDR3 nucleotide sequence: TGTGCCAGTAGCCAACAATCAGGAGTATATGGCTACACCTTC.

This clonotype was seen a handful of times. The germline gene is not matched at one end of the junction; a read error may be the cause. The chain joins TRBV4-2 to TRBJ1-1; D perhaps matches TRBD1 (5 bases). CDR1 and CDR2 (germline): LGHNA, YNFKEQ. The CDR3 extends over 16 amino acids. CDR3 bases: TGTGCCAGCAGCCAAGGAGGGGTAGCAGGAGCCATGAAGGGAGGCTTT. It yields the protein CASSQGGVAGAMKGGF.

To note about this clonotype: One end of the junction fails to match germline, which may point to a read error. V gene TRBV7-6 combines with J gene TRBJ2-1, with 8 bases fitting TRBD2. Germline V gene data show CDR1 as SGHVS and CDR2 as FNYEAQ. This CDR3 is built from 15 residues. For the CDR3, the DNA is TGTGCCAGCAGCCTTGACGGGGGGGGGTACAATGAGCAGTTATTC. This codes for CASSLDGGGYNEQLF.

CDR3 residues: CASSRDRRYPGELFF. The CDR3 nucleotides read TGTGCCAGCAGTCGGGACAGGAGGTACCCCGGGGAGCTGTTTTTT. The chain uses TRBV6-8 and TRBJ2-2; 8 positions match TRBD1. The CDR3 runs to 15 residues. The germline gives CDR1 MNHGY, CDR2 SAAAGT. With 5 bases clipped from V and 6 bases from J, the junction kept 8 bases outside the gene matches.

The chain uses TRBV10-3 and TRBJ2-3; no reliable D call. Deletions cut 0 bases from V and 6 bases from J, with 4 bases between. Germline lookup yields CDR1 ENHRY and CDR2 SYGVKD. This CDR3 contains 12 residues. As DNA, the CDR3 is TGTGCCATCAGTGAGTCGATGGATACGCAGTATTTT. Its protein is CAISESMDTQYF.

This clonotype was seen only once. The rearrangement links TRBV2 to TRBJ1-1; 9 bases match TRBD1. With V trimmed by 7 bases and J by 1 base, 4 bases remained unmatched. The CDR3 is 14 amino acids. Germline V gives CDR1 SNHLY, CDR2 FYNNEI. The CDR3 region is CASTMGQGNTEAFF. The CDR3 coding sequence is TGTGCCAGCACCATGGGACAGGGGAACACTGAAGCTTTCTTT.

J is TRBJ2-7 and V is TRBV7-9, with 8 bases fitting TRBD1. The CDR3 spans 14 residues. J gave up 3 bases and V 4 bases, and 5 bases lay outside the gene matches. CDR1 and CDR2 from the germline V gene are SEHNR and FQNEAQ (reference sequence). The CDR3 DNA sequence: TGTGCCAGCAGCTCCAGGGGGCTAGTCTACGAGCAGTACTTC. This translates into CASSSRGLVYEQYF.

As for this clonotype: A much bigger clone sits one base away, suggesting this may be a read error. The CDR3: CASSDRGQAIGELFF. The CDR3 DNA follows: TGTGCCAGCAGTGACCGGGGACAGGCAATCGGGGAGCTGTTTTTT. The rearrangement joins TRBV6-2 or TRBV6-3 to TRBJ2-2, with 8 bases identical to TRBD1. J lost 7 bases, V lost 5 bases, and 9 bases had no gene match. CDR3 length equals 15 residues. Looked up from germline, CDR1 is MNHEY and CDR2 is SVGEGT.

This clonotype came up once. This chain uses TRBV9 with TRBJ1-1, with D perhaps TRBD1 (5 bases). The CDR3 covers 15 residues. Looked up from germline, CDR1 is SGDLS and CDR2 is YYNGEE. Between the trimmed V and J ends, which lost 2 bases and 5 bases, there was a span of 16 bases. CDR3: CASSVTGDGRTEAFF. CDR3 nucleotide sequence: TGTGCCAGCAGCGTTACTGGGGACGGCCGTACTGAAGCTTTCTTT.

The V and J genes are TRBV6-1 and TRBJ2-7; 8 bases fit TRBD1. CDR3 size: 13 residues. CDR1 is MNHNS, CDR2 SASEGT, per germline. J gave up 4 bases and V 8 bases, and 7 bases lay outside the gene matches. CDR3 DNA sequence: TGTGCCAGCGTTGGACAGGGAAGGTACGAGCAGTACTTC. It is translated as CASVGQGRYEQYF.

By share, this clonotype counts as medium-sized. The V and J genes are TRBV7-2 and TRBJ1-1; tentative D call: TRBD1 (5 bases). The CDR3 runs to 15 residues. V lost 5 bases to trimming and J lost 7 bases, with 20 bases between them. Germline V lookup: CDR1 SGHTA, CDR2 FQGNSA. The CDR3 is CASSPRSGTVVEAFF. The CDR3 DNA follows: TGTGCCAGCAGCCCTCGATCGGGGACCGTTGTTGAAGCTTTCTTT.

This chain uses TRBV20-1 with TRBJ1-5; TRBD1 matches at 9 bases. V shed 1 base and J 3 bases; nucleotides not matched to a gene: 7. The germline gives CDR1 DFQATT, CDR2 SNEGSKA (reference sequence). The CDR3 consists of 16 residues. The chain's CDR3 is CSARVGTGLINQPQHF. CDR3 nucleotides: TGCAGTGCTAGAGTGGGGACAGGGTTGATCAATCAGCCCCAGCATTTT.

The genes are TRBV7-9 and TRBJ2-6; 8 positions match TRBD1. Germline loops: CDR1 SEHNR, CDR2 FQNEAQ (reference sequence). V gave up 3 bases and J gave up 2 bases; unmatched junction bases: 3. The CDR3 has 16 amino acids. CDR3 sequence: CASSLTGVAGANVLTF. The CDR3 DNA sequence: TGTGCCAGCAGCTTGACAGGGGTGGCTGGGGCCAACGTCCTGACTTTC.

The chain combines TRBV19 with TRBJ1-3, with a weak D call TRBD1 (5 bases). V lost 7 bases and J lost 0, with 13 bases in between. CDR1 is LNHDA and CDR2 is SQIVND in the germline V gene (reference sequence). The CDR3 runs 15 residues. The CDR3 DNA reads TGTGCCAGTACCCCTACGACAGTCTCTGGAAACACCATATATTTT. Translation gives CASTPTTVSGNTIYF.

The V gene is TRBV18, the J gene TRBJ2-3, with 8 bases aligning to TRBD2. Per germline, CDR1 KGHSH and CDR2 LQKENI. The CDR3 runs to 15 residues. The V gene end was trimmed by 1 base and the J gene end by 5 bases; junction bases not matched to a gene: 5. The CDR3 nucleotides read TGTGCCAGCTCACCACAGGCGGGGGGAGAAGATACGCAGTATTTT. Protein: CASSPQAGGEDTQYF.

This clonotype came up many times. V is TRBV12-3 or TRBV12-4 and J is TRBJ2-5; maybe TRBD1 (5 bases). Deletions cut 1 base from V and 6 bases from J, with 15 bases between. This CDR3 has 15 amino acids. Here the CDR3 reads CASSLVGSSDKTQYF. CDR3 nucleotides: TGTGCCAGCAGTTTAGTCGGCAGTTCGGACAAGACCCAGTACTTC.

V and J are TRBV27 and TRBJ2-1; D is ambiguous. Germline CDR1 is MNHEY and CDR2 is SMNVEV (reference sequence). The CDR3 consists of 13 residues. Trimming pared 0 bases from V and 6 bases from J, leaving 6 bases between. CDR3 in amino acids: CASSLSHRNEQFF. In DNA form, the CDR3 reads TGTGCCAGCAGTTTATCCCATCGCAATGAGCAGTTCTTC.

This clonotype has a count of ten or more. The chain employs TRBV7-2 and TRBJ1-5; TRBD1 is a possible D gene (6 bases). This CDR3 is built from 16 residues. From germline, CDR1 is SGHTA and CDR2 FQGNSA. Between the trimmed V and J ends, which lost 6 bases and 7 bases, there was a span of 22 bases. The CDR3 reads CASSQWGRGEGQPQHF. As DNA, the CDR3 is TGTGCCAGCAGTCAATGGGGGCGTGGGGAGGGGCAGCCCCAGCATTTT.

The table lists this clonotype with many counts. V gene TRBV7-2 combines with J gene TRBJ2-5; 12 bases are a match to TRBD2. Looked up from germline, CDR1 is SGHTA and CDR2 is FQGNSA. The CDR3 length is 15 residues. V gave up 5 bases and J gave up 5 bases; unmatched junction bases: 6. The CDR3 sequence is CASSQGLAGWETQYF. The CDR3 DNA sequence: TGTGCCAGCAGCCAAGGACTAGCGGGGTGGGAGACCCAGTACTTC. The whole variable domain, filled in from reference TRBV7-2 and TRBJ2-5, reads GAGVSQSPSNKVTEKGKDVELRCDPISGHTALYWYRQSLGQGLEFLIYFQGNSAPDKSGLPSDRFSAERTGGSVSTLTIQRTQQEDSAVYLCASSQGLAGWETQYFGPGTRLLVL.

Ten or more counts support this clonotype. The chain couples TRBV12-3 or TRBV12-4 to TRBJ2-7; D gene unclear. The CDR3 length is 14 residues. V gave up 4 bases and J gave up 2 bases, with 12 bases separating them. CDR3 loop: CASSYSGLAYEQYF. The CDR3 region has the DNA TGTGCCAGCAGTTACTCAGGCTTGGCCTACGAGCAGTACTTC.

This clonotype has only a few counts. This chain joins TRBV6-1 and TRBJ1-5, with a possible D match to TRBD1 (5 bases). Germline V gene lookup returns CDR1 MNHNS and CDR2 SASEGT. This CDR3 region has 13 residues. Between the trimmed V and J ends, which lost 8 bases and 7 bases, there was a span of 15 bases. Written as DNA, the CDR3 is TGTGCCAGCTGGCAGGGTCCGTACCAGCCCCAGCATTTT. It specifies CASWQGPYQPQHF.

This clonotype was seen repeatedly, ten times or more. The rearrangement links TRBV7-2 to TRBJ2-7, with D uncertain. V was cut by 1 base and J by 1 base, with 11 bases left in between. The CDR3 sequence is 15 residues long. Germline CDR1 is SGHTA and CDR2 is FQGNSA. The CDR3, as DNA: TGTGCCAGCAGCTTAGGAGGCCCCCTATCCTACGAGCAGTACTTC. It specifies CASSLGGPLSYEQYF.

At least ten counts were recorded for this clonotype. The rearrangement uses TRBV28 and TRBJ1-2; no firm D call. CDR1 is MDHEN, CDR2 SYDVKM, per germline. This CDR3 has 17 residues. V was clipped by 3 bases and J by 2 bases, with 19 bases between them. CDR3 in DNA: TGTGCCAGCAGTTTCTCTTTCGGCAACAGCCACAACTATGGCTACACCTTC. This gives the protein CASSFSFGNSHNYGYTF.

Here the CDR3 DNA reads TGCAGTGCTAGAGGGGACAACATTCGGACTAATGAAAAACTGTTTTTT. Protein product: CSARGDNIRTNEKLFF. The J gene is TRBJ1-4, the V gene TRBV20-1; tentative D call: TRBD1 (6 bases). V was pared by 1 base and J by 2 bases, with 14 bases between. The CDR3 totals 16 residues. CDR1 DFQATT and CDR2 SNEGSKA come from the germline V gene (reference sequence).

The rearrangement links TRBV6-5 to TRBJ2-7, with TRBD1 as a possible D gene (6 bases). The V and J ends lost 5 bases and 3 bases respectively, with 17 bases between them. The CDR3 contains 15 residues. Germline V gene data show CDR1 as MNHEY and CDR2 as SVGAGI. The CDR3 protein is CASSRSSGAGYEQYF. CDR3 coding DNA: TGTGCCAGCAGTCGGTCCTCAGGGGCCGGCTACGAGCAGTACTTC.

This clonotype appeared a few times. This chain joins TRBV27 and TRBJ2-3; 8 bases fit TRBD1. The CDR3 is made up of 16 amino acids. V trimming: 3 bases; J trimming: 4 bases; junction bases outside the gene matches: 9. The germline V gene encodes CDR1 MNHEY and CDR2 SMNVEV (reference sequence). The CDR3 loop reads CASSLRGQGIPDTQYF. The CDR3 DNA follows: TGTGCCAGCAGTTTGAGAGGACAGGGTATTCCAGATACGCAGTATTTT.

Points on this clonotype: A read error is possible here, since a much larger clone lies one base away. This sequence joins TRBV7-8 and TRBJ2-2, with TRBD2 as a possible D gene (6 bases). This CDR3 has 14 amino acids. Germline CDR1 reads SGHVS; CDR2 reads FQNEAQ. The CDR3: CASSLVSSRGKLFF. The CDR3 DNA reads TGTGCCAGCAGCTTAGTTTCTAGTCGCGGGAAGCTGTTTTTT.